This T cell receptor beta chain was recovered during a study of T cells in Graves' hyperthyroidism and ophthalmopathy. In the study overall: Peripheral blood collection took place at initial diagnosis, before any treatment. Study-wide points: The model's output predicted ophthalmopathy at a median of approximately 6.5 months prior to onset.

Amplification of TCR beta CDR3 regions was performed using RNA transcripts as template. TCR CDR3 regions were first amplified by RT-PCR with HTBI primers. TCRdb analysed the multiplex PCR reads with MiXCR anew, one entry per CDR3 protein. The sample shows roughly 720,000 distinct CDR3 sequences, roughly 17% of them seen only once. This clonotype was detected many times. Its antigen is undetermined. For Graves' hyperthyroidism to be stable, ophthalmopathy could not progress within 18 months. The patients, who ranged from 18 to 65 in age, presented with newly diagnosed hyperthyroidism lasting under 2 months. This sequence was found in a middle-aged man with Graves' hyperthyroidism. The sample comprised blood.

CDR3 DNA sequence: TGTGCCAGCAGCTTCCCCCCTGAAGCCGAGCAGTACTTC. As protein: CASSFPPEAEQYF. V usage is TRBV7-8 and J usage is TRBJ2-7; unclear D gene. This CDR3 is built from 13 residues. The V gene's germline CDR1 is SGHVS and CDR2 FQNEAQ. With 3 bases removed from V and 6 bases from J, the gap between germline ends came to 12 bases. The full variable domain, rest sourced from reference TRBV7-8 and TRBJ2-7, is GAGVSQSPRYKVAKRGQDVALRCDPISGHVSLFWYQQALGQGPEFLTYFQNEAQLDKSGLPSDRFFAERPEGSVSTLKIQRTQQEDSAVYLCASSFPPEAEQYFGPGTRLTVT.